This entry describes one TCR beta chain. Its antigen is as yet unknown. The source of the sample is a study of PD-L1 blockade in urothelial cancer. Indicated time point: pretreatment peripheral blood. Germline lookup yields CDR1 SGHAT and CDR2 FQNNGV. This CDR3 spans 15 amino acids. Trimming at V came to 4 bases and at J to 5 bases, leaving 7 bases not matched to a gene. Study observations and caveats: It was durable-benefit patients whose tumor-associated blood clones expanded more at 3 weeks.

TCRdb's copy holds only in-frame clones and misses some; the assay was immunoSEQ multiplex PCR. The sample consists of about 79,000 clones, approximately 86% of them appearing once. The sequence came from a middle-aged man with urothelial cancer. Sequencing was performed on PBMCs, taken around atezolizumab (anti-PD-L1) treatment. V gene TRBV11-2 combines with J gene TRBJ2-3, with 9 nucleotides matching TRBD2. The CDR3 reads CASSSAGTSLDTQYF. CDR3 bases: TGTGCCAGCAGCTCGGCCGGGACTAGCCTAGATACGCAGTATTTT.